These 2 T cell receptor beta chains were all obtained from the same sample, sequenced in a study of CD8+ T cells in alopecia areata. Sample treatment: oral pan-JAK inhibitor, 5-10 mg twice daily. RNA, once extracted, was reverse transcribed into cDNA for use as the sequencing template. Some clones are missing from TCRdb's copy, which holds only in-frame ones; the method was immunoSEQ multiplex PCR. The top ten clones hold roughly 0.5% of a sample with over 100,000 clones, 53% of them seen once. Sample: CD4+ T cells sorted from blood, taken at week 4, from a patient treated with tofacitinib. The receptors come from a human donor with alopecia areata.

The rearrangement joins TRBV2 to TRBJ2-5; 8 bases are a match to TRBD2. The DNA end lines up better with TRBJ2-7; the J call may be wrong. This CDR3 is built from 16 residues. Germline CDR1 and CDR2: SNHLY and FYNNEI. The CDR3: CASSLRSGRNGYEQYF. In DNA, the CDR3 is TGTGCCAGCAGTTTACGCAGCGGGAGAAATGGCTACGAGCAGTACTTC.

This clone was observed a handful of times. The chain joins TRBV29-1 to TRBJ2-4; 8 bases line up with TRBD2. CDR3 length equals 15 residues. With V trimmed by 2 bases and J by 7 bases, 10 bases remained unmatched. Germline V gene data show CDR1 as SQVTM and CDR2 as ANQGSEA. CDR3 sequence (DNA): TGCAGCGTTGAAAGAGGGGCCGGGGGGGCGAACATTCAGTACTTC. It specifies CSVERGAGGANIQYF.